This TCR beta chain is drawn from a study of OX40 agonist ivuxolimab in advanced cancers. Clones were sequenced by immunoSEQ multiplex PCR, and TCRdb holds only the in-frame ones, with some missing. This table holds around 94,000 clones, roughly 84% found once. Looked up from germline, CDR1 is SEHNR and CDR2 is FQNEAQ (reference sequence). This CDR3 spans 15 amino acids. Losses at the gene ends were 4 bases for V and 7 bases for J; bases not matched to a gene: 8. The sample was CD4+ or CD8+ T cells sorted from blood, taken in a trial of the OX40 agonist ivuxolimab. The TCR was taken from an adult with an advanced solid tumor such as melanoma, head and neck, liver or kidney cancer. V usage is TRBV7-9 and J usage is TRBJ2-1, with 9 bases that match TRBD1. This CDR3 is CASSSPGQGRNEQFF. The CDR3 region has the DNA TGTGCCAGCAGCTCGCCGGGACAGGGAAGGAATGAGCAGTTCTTC.